The present T cell receptor delta chain was sequenced within a study of gamma-delta T cells after stem cell transplantation. The J segment lost 0 bases and the V segment lost 4 bases, leaving 15 bases of the junction unmatched. The CDR3 loop spans 19 amino acids. Germline V CDR1 and CDR2: GEAIGNYY, EKD. TCRdb reanalysed the RT-PCR reads with CATT. The profile shows 1,200 or so delta-chain clones, 5.5% of them singletons. This clone was counted only a few times. A read error likely explains why the TCRdb protein, taken from a much larger clone, differs from this DNA's translation at residue 11; the protein shown is translated from the DNA.

Material for sequencing was gamma-delta T cells. This clonotype originated in a human donor. It is not recorded whose cells these are; they may come from a transplant donor. This chain links TRDV2 with TRDJ1, with 11 bases that match TRDD3. The CDR3 sequence: CACDSLWGIPVVDTDKLIF. In DNA form, the CDR3 reads TGTGCCTGTGATTCGCTCTGGGGGATACCCGTTGTGGACACCGATAAACTCATCTTT.